What follows describes a single TCR beta chain. Only in-frame clones appear in the TCRdb table, and some are missing; sequencing was by immunoSEQ multiplex PCR. The repertoire holds 100,000 to 150,000 clones, with about 93% as singletons. These data originate in a study of blood T cell repertoires in COVID-19. The CDR3 extends over 16 amino acids. Germline values: CDR1 MNHEY, CDR2 SVGAGI. Trimming took 0 bases from V and 7 from J; bases not matched to a gene: 11. Sequenced input: peripheral blood. The rearrangement uses TRBV6-5 and TRBJ2-7; 8 bases map to TRBD1. The sequence came from a man aged 45-65 years with COVID-19, enrolled during active disease. CDR3 in DNA: TGTGCCAGCAGTTACTCCACAGGGGGTCCCCTGGGTGAGCAGTACTTC. Translating gives CASSYSTGGPLGEQYF.